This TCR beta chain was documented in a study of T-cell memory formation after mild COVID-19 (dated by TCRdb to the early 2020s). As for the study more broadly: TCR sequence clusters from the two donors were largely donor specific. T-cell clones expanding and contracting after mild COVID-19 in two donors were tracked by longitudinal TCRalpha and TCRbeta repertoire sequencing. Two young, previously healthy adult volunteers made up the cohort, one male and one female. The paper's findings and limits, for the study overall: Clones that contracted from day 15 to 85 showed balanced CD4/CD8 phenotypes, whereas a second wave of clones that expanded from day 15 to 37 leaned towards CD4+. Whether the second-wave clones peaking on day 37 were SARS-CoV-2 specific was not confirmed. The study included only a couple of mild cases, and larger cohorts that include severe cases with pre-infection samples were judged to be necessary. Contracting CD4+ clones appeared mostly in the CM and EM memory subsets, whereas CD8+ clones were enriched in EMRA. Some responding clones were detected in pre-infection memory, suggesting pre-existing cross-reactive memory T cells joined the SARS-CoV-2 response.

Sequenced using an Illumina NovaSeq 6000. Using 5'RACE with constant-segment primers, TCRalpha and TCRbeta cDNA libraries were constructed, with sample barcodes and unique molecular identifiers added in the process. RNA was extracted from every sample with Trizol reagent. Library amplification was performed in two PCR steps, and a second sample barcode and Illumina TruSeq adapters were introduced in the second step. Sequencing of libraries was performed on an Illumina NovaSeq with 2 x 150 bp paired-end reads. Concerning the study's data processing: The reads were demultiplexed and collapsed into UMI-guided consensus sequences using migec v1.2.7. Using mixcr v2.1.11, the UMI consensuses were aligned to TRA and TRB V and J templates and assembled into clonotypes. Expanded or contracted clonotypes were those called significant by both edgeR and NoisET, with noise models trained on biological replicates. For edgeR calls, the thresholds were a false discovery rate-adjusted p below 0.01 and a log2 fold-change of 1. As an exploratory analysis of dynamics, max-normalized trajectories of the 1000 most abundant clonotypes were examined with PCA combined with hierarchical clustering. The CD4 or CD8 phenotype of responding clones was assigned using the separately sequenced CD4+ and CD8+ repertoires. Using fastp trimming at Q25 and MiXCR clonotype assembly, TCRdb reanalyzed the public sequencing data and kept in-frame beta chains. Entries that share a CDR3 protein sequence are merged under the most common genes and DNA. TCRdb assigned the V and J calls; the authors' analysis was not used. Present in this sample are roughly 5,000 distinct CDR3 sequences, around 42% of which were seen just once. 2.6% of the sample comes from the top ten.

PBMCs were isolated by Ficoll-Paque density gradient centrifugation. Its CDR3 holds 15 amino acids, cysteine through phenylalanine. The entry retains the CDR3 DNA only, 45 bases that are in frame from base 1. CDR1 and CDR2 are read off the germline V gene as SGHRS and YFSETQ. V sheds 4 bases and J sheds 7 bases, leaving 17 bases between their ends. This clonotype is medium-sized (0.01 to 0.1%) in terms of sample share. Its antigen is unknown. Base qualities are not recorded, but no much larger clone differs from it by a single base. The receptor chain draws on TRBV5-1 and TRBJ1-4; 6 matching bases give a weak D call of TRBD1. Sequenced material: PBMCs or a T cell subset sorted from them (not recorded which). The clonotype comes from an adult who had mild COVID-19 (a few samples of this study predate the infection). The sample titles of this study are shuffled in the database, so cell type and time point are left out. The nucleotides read TGCGCCAGCAGCCCCGGACAGACATTGGCTGAAAAACTGTTTTTT. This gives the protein CASSPGQTLAEKLFF. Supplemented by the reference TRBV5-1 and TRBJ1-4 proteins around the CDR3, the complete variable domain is KAGVTQTPRYLIKTRGQQVTLSCSPISGHRSVSWYQQTPGQGLQFLFEYFSETQRNKGNFPGRFSGRQFSNSRSEMNVSTLELGDSALYLCASSPGQTLAEKLFFGSGTQLSVL.